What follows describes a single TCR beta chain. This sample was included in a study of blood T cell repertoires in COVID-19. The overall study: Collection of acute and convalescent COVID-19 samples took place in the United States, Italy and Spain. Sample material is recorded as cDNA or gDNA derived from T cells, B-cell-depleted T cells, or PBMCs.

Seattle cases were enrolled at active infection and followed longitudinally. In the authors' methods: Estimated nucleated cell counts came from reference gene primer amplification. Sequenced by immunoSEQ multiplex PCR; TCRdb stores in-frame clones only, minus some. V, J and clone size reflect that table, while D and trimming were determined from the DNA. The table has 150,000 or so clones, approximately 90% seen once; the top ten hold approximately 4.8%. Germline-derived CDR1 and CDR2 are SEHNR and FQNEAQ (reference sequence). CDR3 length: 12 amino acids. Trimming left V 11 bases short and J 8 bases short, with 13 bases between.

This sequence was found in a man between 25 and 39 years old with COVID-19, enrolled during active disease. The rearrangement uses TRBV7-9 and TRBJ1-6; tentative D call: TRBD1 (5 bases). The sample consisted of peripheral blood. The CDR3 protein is CASRVIDSPLHF. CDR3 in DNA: TGTGCCTCCAGGGTCATCGATTCACCCCTCCACTTT.